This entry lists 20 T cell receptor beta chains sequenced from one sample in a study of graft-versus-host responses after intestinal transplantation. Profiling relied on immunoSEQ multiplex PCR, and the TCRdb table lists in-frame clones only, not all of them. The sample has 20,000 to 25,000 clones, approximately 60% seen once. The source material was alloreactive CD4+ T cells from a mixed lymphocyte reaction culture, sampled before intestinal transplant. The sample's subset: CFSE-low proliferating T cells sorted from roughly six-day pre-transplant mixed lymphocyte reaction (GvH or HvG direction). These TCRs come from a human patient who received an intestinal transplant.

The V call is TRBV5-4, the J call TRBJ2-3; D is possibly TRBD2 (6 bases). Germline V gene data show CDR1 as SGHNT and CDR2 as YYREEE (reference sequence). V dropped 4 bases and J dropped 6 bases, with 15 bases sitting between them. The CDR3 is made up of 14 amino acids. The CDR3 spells CASSDRAGPDTQYF. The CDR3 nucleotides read TGTGCCAGCAGCGATCGAGCGGGTCCCGATACGCAGTATTTT.

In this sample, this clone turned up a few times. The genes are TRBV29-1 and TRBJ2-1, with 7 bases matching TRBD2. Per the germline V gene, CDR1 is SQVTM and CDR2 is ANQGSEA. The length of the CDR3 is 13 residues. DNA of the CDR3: TGCAGTGATACTAGCGCCTCCTACAATGAGCAGTTCTTC. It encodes CSDTSASYNEQFF.

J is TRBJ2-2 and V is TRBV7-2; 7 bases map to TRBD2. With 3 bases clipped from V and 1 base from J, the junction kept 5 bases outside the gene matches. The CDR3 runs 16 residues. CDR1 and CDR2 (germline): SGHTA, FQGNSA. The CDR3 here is CASSFAGLLNTGELFF. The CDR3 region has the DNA TGTGCCAGCAGCTTCGCGGGACTACTGAACACCGGGGAGCTGTTTTTT.

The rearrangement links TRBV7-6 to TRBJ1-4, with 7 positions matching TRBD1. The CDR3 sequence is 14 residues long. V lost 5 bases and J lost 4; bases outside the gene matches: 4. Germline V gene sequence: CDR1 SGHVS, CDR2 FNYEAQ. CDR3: CASSRGTVNEKLFF. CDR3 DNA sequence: TGTGCCAGCAGCCGGGGGACAGTTAATGAAAAACTGTTTTTT.

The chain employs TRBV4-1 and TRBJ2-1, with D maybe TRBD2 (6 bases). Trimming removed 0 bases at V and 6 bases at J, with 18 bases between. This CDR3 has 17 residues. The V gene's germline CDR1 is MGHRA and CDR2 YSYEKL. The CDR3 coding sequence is TGCGCCAGCAGCCAAGATTCCCCGGGACTGGCTCTCAATGAGCAGTTCTTC. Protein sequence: CASSQDSPGLALNEQFF.

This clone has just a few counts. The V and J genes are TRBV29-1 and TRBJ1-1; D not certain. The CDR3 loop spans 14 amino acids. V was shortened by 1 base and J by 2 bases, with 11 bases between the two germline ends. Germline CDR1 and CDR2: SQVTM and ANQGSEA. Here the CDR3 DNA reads TGCAGCGTTGAAGTGGCACAGTTTAACACTGAAGCTTTCTTT. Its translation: CSVEVAQFNTEAFF.

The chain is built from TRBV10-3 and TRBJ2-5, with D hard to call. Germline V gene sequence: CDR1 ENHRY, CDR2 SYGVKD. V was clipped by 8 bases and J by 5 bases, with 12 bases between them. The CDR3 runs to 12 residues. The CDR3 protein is CAISPRGETQYF. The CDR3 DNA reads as TGTGCCATCTCCCCGCGAGGCGAGACCCAGTACTTC.

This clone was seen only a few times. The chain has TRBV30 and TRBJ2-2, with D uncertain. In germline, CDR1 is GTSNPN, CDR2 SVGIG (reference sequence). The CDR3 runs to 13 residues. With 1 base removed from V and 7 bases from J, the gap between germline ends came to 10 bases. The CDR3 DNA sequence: TGTGCCTGGAGTGAATCAGGTTACGGGGAGCTGTTTTTT. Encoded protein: CAWSESGYGELFF.

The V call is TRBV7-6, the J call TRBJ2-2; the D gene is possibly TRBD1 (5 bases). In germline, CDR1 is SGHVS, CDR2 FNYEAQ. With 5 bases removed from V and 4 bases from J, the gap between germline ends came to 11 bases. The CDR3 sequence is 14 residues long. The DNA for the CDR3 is TGTGCCAGCAGCACCTACAGGAGCACCGGGGAGCTGTTTTTT. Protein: CASSTYRSTGELFF. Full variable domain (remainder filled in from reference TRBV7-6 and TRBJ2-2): GAGVSQSPRYKVTKRGQDVALRCDPISGHVSLYWYRQALGQGPEFLTYFNYEAQQDKSGLPNDRFSAERPEGSISTLTIQRTEQRDSAMYRCASSTYRSTGELFFGEGSRLTVL.

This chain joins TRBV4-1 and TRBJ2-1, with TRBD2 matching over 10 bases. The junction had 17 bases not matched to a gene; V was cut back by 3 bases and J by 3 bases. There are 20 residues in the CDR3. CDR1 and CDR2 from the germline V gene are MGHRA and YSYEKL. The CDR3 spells CASSQESSRPGLAHYNEQFF. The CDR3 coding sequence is TGCGCCAGCAGCCAGGAATCTTCAAGACCGGGACTAGCGCACTACAATGAGCAGTTCTTC.

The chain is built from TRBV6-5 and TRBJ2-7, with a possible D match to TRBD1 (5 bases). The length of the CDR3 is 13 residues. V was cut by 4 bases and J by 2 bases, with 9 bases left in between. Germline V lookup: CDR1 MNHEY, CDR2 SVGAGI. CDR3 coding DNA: TGTGCCAGCAGTTCACGGACACCCTACGAGCAGTACTTC. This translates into CASSSRTPYEQYF.

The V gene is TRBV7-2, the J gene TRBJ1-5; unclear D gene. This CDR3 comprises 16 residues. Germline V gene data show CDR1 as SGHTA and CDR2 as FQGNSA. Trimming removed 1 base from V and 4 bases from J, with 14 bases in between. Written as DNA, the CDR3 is TGTGCCAGCAGCTTAGGCGGGCTCTTGGGGAATCAGCCCCAGCATTTT. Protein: CASSLGGLLGNQPQHF.

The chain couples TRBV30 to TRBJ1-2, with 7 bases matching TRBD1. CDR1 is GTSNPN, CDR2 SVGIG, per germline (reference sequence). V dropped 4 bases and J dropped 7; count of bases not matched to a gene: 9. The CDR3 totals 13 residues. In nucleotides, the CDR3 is TGTGCCTGGAACAGACAGGGTTCAGTTGGCTACACCTTC. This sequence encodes CAWNRQGSVGYTF.

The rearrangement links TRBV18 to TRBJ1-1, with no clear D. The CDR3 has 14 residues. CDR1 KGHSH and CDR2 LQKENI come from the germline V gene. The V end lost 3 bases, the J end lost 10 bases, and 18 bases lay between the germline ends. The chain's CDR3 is CASSPQEVGDGAFF. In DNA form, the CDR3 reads TGTGCCAGCTCACCCCAGGAAGTGGGCGATGGAGCTTTCTTT.

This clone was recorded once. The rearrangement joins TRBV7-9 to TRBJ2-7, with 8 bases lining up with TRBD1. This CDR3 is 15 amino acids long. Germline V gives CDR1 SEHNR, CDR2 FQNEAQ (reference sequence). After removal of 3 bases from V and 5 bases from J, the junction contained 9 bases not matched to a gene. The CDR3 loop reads CASSFLSRGRNEQYF. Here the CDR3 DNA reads TGTGCCAGCAGCTTCCTGTCCAGGGGGCGGAACGAGCAGTACTTC. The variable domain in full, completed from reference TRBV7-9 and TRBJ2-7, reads DTGVSQNPRHKITKRGQNVTFRCDPISEHNRLYWYRQTLGQGPEFLTYFQNEAQLEKSRLLSDRFSAERPKGSFSTLEIQRTEQGDSAMYLCASSFLSRGRNEQYFGPGTRLTVT.

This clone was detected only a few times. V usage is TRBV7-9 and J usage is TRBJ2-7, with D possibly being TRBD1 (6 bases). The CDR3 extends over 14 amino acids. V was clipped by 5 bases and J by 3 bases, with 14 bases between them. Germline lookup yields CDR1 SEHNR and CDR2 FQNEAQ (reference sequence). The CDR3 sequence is CASSPRTVLYEQYF. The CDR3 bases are TGTGCCAGCAGCCCGAGGACAGTTCTCTACGAGCAGTACTTC.

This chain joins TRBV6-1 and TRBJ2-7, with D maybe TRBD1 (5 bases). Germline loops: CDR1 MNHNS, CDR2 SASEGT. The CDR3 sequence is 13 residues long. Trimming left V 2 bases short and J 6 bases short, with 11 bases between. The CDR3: CASSEWQGLEQYF. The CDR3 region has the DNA TGTGCCAGCAGTGAATGGCAGGGCCTCGAGCAGTACTTC.

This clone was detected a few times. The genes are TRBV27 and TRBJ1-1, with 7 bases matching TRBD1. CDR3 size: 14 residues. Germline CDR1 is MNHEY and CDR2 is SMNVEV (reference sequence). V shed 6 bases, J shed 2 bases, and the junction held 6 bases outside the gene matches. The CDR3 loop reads CASRRQGQNTEAFF. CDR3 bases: TGTGCCAGCAGACGACAGGGTCAAAACACTGAAGCTTTCTTT.

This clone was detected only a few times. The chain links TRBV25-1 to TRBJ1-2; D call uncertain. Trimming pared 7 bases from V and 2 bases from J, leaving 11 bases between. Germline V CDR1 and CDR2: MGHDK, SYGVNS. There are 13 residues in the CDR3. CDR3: CASKSQWNYGYTF. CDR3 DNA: TGTGCCAGCAAATCTCAGTGGAACTATGGCTACACCTTC.

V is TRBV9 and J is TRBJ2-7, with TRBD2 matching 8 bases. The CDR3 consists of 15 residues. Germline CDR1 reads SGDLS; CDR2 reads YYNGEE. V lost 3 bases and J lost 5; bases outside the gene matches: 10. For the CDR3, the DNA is TGTGCCAGCAGCGCCAGCGGGAGCGTCAGCCACGAGCAGTACTTC. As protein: CASSASGSVSHEQYF.